Only a few counts were recorded for the clone carrying this T cell receptor (beta chain). Its matching antigen is unknown. The data are from a study of CD8 T cells in ankylosing spondylitis. Study-level points and caveats: Clones linked with disease were CD8+ and fairly uncommon in the peripheral blood. From matched ankylosing spondylitis synovial fluid, disease-linked clones were reportedly recovered at significantly enriched levels. Earlier reports found some motif variants in synovial fluid and blood in reactive arthritis. A motif of under ten highly homologous TCR beta variants was seen as apparently characteristic of ankylosing spondylitis blood.

Library preparation for TCR beta used quantitative 5'-RACE with molecular barcodes. MiXCR, run by TCRdb on the 5' RACE reads, gives a single entry per CDR3 protein. The table records about 450,000 distinct CDR3 sequences, roughly 26% of them present only once. CDR1 is SNHLY, CDR2 FYNNEI, per germline. V dropped 1 base and J dropped 7; count of bases not matched to a gene: 5. The CDR3 length is 14 residues. The chain couples TRBV2 to TRBJ1-2, with 8 bases lining up with TRBD1. Sequencing used blood, either unsorted or a sorted T cell fraction (not recorded which). The sequence was collected from a male donor with ankylosing spondylitis. The CDR3 bases are TGTGCCAGCAGTGAAGACAGGGGGTGGGCTGGCTACACCTTC. It is translated as CASSEDRGWAGYTF.